These T cell receptor beta chains were read from a single sample in a study of shared clonotypes between healthy human individuals. Only in-frame clones appear in the TCRdb table, and some are missing; sequencing was by immunoSEQ multiplex PCR. The sample has 2.5 million or so clones; more than 80% are singletons. Sequencing was carried out using naive CD4+ T cells sorted from blood. The receptors shown here come from a young man in good health. Both conserved end residues are part of each CDR3.

v_call,j_call,cdr3_aa
TRBV5-6,TRBJ1-6,CASSLGQVRSPLHF
TRBV14,TRBJ1-1,CASSQGTSREAFF
TRBV7-7,TRBJ1-3,CASSLSEDGTNSGNTIYF
TRBV28,TRBJ2-3,CASSSSDTQYF
TRBV2,TRBJ1-2,CASIGDRGYGYTF
TRBV28,TRBJ1-2,CASSKPGFNYGYTF
TRBV21-1,TRBJ2-1,CASSKGDPGTSGDNEQFF
TRBV11-1,TRBJ2-1,CASSPWGEGNEQFF
TRBV30,TRBJ2-3,CAWGSGALKYF
TRBV18,TRBJ1-4,CASSEGPGEKLFF
TRBV2,TRBJ2-1,CASSEGILSPGQFF
TRBV4-3,TRBJ2-6,CASSQERGLWANVLTF
TRBV30,TRBJ1-6,CAWSVFNNSPLHF
TRBV11-2,TRBJ1-1,CASSPEMWTEAFF
TRBV2,TRBJ2-5,CASRPQGTGFETQYF
TRBV7-2,TRBJ2-1,CASSHGSPYNEQFF
TRBV30,TRBJ2-3,CAWSALAGNTDTQYF
TRBV28,TRBJ1-5,CASSPGTGGQPQHF
TRBV4-1,TRBJ1-1,CASTKIRVVVGVTEAFF
TRBV5-1,TRBJ1-2,CASSLNLDSTNYGYTF
TRBV7-8,TRBJ2-7,CASKIQGGTSPYEQYF
TRBV6-5,TRBJ1-2,CASGVSSGYTF
TRBV5-1,TRBJ2-7,CASSLALRGSYEQYF
TRBV2,TRBJ2-7,CASSVRGSKPGQYF
TRBV15,TRBJ1-6,CATSRDLSGRGSSPLHF
TRBV10-3,TRBJ2-7,CAIGQGGDEQYF
TRBV4-1,TRBJ1-4,CASSQVSFRQRGEKLFF
TRBV6-6,TRBJ1-3,CASSSMTGAGNTIYF
TRBV2,TRBJ2-5,CASSVGQGKEETQYF
TRBV11-2,TRBJ1-2,CASSLVGPSQAGYTF
TRBV6-6,TRBJ1-4,CASSPLGFNEKLFF
TRBV30,TRBJ1-2,CAWSDRGRKGYTF
TRBV10-2,TRBJ1-2,CASSDGQGRKGYTF
TRBV7-3,TRBJ2-3,CASSYGSPGRQDTQYF
TRBV10-1,TRBJ2-1,CASSALGSYNEQFF
TRBV5-1,TRBJ2-2,CASGGDAGELFF
TRBV7-6,TRBJ2-2,CASSLATGTDGTGELFF
TRBV5-1,TRBJ2-3,CASAEASTDTQYF
TRBV4-3,TRBJ2-7,CASSQNVAGSSYEQYF
TRBV25-1,TRBJ1-5,CASSESYSNQPQHF
TRBV2,TRBJ2-5,CASRGDVETQYF
TRBV5-1,TRBJ2-3,CASSLQDGGSDTQYF
TRBV18,TRBJ1-1,CASSPNSGNTEAFF
TRBV25-1,TRBJ1-5,CASSEQGAGQPQHF
TRBV27,TRBJ2-2,CASSPQRPLSGELFF
TRBV9,TRBJ1-3,CASSVDRGGSGNTIYF
TRBV11-2,TRBJ2-1,CASSSHRGGAYNEQFF
TRBV2,.,CASATGSEQYF
TRBV30,TRBJ2-1,CAWIRRASGNEQFF